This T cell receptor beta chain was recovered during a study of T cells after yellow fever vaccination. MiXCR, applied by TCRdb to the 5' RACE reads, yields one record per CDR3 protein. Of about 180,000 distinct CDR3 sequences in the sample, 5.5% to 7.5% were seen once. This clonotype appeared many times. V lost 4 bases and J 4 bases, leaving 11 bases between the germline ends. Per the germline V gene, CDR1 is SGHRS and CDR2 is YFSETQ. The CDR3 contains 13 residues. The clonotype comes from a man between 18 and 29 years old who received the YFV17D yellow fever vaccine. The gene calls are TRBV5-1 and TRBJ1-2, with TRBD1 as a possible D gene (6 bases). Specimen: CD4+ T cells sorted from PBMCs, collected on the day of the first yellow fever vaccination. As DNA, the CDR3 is TGCGCCAGCAGCCCCGGACAGACCTATGGCTACACCTTC. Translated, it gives CASSPGQTYGYTF.